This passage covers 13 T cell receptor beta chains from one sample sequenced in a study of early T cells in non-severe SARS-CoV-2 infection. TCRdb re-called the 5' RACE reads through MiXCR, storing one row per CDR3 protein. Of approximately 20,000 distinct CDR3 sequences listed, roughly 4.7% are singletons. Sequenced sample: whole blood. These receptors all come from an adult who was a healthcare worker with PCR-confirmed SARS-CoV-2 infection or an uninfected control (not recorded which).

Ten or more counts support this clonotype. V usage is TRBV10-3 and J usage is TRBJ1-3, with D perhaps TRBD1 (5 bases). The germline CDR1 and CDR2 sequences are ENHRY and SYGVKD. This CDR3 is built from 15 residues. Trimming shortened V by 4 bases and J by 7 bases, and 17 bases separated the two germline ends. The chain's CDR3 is CAISAQGSPDNTIYF. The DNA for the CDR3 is TGTGCCATCAGTGCGCAGGGCAGTCCGGATAACACCATATATTTT.

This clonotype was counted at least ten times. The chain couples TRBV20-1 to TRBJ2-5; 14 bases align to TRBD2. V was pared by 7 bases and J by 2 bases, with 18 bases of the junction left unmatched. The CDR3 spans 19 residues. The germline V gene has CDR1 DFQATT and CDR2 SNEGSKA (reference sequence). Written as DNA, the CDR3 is TGCAGTGGAGAGATCCGGACTAGCGGGGGGACAAAGGAACAAGAGACCCAGTACTTC. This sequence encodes CSGEIRTSGGTKEQETQYF.

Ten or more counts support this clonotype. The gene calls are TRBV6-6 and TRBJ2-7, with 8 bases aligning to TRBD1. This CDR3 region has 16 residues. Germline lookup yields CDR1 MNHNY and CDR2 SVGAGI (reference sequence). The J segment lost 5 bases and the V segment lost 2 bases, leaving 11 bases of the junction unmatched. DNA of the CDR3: TGTGCCAGCAGTTACCCCGAGAGGACAGGGTCCCACGAGCAGTACTTC. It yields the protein CASSYPERTGSHEQYF.

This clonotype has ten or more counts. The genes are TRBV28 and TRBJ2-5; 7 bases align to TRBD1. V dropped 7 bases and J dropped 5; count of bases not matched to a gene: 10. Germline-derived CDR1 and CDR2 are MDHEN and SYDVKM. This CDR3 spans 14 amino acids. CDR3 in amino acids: CASTGQEQGETQYF. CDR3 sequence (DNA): TGTGCCAGCACAGGACAGGAGCAGGGGGAGACCCAGTACTTC.

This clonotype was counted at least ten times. DNA of the CDR3: TGTGCCAGCACCCTATCTAATGAAAAACTGTTTTTT. Its translation is CASTLSNEKLFF. The chain combines TRBV2 with TRBJ1-4; D is unresolved. The germline V gene has CDR1 SNHLY and CDR2 FYNNEI. Between the trimmed V and J ends, which lost 7 bases and 3 bases, there was a span of 6 bases. The length of the CDR3 is 12 residues.

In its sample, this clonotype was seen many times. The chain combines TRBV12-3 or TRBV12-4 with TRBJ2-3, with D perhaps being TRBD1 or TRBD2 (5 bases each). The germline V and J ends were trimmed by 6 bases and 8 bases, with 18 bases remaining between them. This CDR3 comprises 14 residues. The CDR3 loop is CASSPEGSQTTQYF. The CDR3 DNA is TGTGCCAGCAGCCCCGAGGGGTCACAGACTACGCAGTATTTT.

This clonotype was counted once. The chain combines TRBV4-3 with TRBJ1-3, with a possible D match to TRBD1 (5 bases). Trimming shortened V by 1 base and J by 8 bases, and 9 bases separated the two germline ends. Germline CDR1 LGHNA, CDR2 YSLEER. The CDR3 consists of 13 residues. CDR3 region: CASSQGGEDTIYF. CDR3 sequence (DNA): TGCGCCAGCAGCCAAGGAGGGGAGGACACCATATATTTT.

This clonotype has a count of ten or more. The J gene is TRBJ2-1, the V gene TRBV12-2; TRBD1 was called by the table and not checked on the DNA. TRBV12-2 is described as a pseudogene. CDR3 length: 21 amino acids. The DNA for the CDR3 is TGTGCAAGTCGCTTCACATTGCGAACCGACAGGGGTGGGCTTCGGGTCAATGAGCAGTTCTTC. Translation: CASRFTLRTDRGGLRVNEQFF.

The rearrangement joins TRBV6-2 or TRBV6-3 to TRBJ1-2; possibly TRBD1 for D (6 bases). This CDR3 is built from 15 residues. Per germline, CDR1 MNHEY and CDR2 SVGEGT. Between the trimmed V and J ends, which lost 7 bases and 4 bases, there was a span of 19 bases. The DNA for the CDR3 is TGTGCCAGCACCCTTATGTGGGGGCTTGGCTATGGCTACACCTTC. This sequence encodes CASTLMWGLGYGYTF.

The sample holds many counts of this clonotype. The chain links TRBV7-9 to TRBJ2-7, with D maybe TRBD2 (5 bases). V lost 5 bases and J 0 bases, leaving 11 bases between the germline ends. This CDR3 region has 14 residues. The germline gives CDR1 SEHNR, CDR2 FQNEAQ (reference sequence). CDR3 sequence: CASSREQNSYEQYF. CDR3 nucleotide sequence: TGTGCCAGCAGCCGGGAACAGAACTCCTACGAGCAGTACTTC. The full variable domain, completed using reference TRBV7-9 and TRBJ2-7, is DTGVSQNPRHKITKRGQNVTFRCDPISEHNRLYWYRQTLGQGPEFLTYFQNEAQLEKSRLLSDRFSAERPKGSFSTLEIQRTEQGDSAMYLCASSREQNSYEQYFGPGTRLTVT.

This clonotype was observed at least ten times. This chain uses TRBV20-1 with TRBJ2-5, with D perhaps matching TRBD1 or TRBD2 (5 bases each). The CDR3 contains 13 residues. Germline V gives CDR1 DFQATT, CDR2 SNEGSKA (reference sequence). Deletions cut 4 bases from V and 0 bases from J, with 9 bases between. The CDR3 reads CSATGTDQETQYF. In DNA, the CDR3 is TGCAGTGCTACCGGGACGGACCAAGAGACCCAGTACTTC.

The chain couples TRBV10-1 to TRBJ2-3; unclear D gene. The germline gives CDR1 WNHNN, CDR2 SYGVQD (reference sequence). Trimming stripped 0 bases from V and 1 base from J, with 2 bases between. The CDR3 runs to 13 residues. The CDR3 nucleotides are TGCGCCAGCAGTGAGTCCCGCACAGATACGCAGTATTTT. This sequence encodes CASSESRTDTQYF.

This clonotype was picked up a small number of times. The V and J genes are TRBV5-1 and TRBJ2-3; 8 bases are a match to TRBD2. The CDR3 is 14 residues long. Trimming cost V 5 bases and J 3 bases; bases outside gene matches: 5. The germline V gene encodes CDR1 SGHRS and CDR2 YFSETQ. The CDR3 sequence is CASSFGGATDTQYF. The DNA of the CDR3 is TGCGCCAGCAGTTTCGGGGGGGCAACAGATACGCAGTATTTT. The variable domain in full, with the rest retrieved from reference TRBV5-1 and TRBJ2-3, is KAGVTQTPRYLIKTRGQQVTLSCSPISGHRSVSWYQQTPGQGLQFLFEYFSETQRNKGNFPGRFSGRQFSNSRSEMNVSTLELGDSALYLCASSFGGATDTQYFGPGTRLTVL.